These T cell receptor beta chains were read from a single sample in a study of T cell responses to AZD1222 COVID-19 vaccine. The method was immunoSEQ multiplex PCR; TCRdb's version includes in-frame clones alone and lacks a portion of them. The data contain 150,000 to 250,000 clones, approximately 90% of them singletons. The sample was peripheral blood, taken 28 days after the second AZD1222 dose. The receptor set was obtained from an adult who received the AZD1222 COVID-19 vaccine. Each CDR3 is given with its conserved first and last residue. D genes are given only for firm matches. Clone sizes are given selectively: once, few, many, or a class where the clone is expanded.

J gene: TRBJ1-3; D gene: NA; V gene: TRBV12-5; clone size: NA; CDR3 protein: CASGLGSPGNTIYF; CDR3 DNA: TGTGCTAGTGGTTTGGGCAGCCCTGGAAACACCATATATTTT
J gene: TRBJ1-4; D gene: TRBD1; V gene: TRBV27; clone size: once; CDR3 protein: CASSRQSRQGVNEKLFF; CDR3 DNA: TGTGCCAGCAGTCGACAATCTAGACAGGGAGTAAATGAAAAACTGTTTTTT
J gene: TRBJ2-7; D gene: NA; V gene: TRBV28; clone size: NA; CDR3 protein: CASKGPYEQYF; CDR3 DNA: TGTGCCAGCAAGGGGCCCTACGAGCAGTACTTC
J gene: TRBJ1-5; D gene: NA; V gene: TRBV30; clone size: NA; CDR3 protein: CAWSVSPDQPQHF; CDR3 DNA: TGTGCCTGGAGTGTATCCCCTGATCAGCCCCAGCATTTT
J gene: TRBJ2-1; D gene: TRBD2; V gene: TRBV2; clone size: NA; CDR3 protein: CATPPGLGPPVSEQFF; CDR3 DNA: TGTGCCACCCCCCCGGGACTAGGTCCCCCGGTATCCGAGCAGTTCTTC
J gene: TRBJ1-2; D gene: NA; V gene: TRBV6-5; clone size: NA; CDR3 protein: CASRHDPGRGYTF; CDR3 DNA: TGTGCCAGCAGGCACGATCCCGGGAGGGGCTACACCTTC
J gene: TRBJ1-5; D gene: TRBD1; V gene: TRBV19; clone size: once; CDR3 protein: CASSIQQGAGQPQHF; CDR3 DNA: TGTGCCAGTAGTATACAGCAGGGGGCAGGGCAGCCCCAGCATTTT
J gene: TRBJ1-1; D gene: NA; V gene: TRBV5-3; clone size: NA; CDR3 protein: CARSLRGIGTEAFF; CDR3 DNA: TGTGCCAGAAGCTTGCGAGGAATTGGGACTGAAGCTTTCTTT
J gene: TRBJ1-1; D gene: NA; V gene: TRBV12-3/TRBV12-4; clone size: NA; CDR3 protein: CASSLGTEAFF; CDR3 DNA: TGTGCCAGCAGTTTAGGGACTGAAGCTTTCTTT
J gene: TRBJ2-3; D gene: NA; V gene: TRBV4-1; clone size: NA; CDR3 protein: CASSQDGVYSTDTQYF; CDR3 DNA: TGCGCCAGCAGCCAAGATGGAGTTTATAGCACAGATACGCAGTATTTT